This T cell receptor beta chain stems from a study of T cells in Graves' hyperthyroidism and ophthalmopathy. Points from the study as a whole: A model of 13 V-J features distinguished ophthalmopathy from stable hyperthyroidism.

The authors deemed Graves' hyperthyroidism stable absent ophthalmopathy progression within 18 months. The investigators amplified TCR beta CDR3 regions from RNA transcripts. When the TCR CDR3 underwent first-round RT-PCR, the HTBI primer set was used. TCRdb independently ran MiXCR on the multiplex PCR reads; one entry per CDR3 protein. This sample yields hundreds of thousands of distinct CDR3 sequences, of which roughly 50% are seen a single time; 8% to 8.5% belongs to the top ten. A remark on this clonotype: No antigen is known for it.

CDR1 and CDR2 from the germline V gene are DFQATT and SNEGSKA (reference sequence). V dropped 7 bases and J dropped 8 bases, with 2 bases sitting between them. The CDR3 consists of 8 residues. The sequence came from a young woman with Graves' hyperthyroidism. This chain connects TRBV20-1 to TRBJ2-2; D unclear. The sequencing sample was made of peripheral blood or thyroid tissue (not recorded which). In nucleotides, the CDR3 is TGCAGTGGGGGGGAGCTGTTTTTT. Protein: CSGGELFF.